The TCR beta chain described here comes from a study of neurological immune-mediated disorders. The CDR3 is 17 amino acids. Germline-derived CDR1 and CDR2 are MGHRA and YSYEKL. V was clipped by 1 base and J by 2 bases, with 15 bases between them. Overall study results and limits: None of the CDR3 amino acid sequences in expanded clones turned up in more than one subject, which points to private repertoires in all groups. The study found the most TCR clonal expansion in HTLV-1-associated myelopathy and the least in multiple sclerosis, below healthy controls.

This clonotype was seen ten or more times. Its antigen is as yet unknown. Synthesis of cDNA was carried out by template-switch 5'RACE. The reaction used 10-nucleotide random UMIs. Sequencing runs each generated in excess of 160 million TCR-beta sequences derived from 15-18 subjects. TCRdb reprocessed the 5' RACE reads via MiXCR and lists one record per CDR3 protein. This sample has 30,000 or so distinct CDR3 sequences, with 13% found just once. Noted time point: technical triplicate 2. The sequencing input was CD4+ T cells from blood. The source is a female donor with HTLV-1-associated myelopathy (HAM/TSP). The chain couples TRBV4-1 to TRBJ1-5; possibly TRBD1 for D (5 bases). Here the CDR3 reads CASSQVSQVRCNQPQHF. CDR3 nucleotides: TGCGCCAGCAGCCAAGTTTCACAGGTCCGGTGCAATCAGCCCCAGCATTTT.